This TCR beta chain stems from a study of shared clonotypes between healthy human individuals. Method: immunoSEQ multiplex PCR; TCRdb's copy keeps in-frame clones and lacks some. The data hold about 710,000 clones, with about 80% observed a single time. This CDR3 is 14 amino acids long. J was trimmed by 3 bases and V by 7 bases; bases with no gene match: 7. Germline V gene sequence: CDR1 LNHDA, CDR2 SQIVND (reference sequence). The receptor was isolated from a woman aged 25-40 years in good health. V usage is TRBV19 and J usage is TRBJ2-3; 7 positions agree with TRBD2. Sequences were obtained from memory CD4+ T cells sorted from blood. Noted subset: CD45RA-negative fraction. The CDR3 DNA reads TGTGCCAGTAATCGCGGGGGAGGGACAGATACGCAGTATTTT. Protein product: CASNRGGGTDTQYF.